Listed below are T cell receptor beta chains from one sample, sequenced in a study of identical twins. In TCRdb, the 5' RACE reads were re-called with MiXCR into one record per CDR3 protein. The sample shows 450,000 to 500,000 distinct CDR3 sequences, roughly an eighth of them seen only once. In addition, the sample was reused for a study of yellow fever vaccine responses in identical twins.

Specimen: CD4+ T cells sorted from blood. These TCRs come from a woman between 18 and 29 years old in good health. CDR3s include the opening cysteine and the closing phenylalanine or tryptophan. The order of the fields is D gene, V gene, clone size, J gene, CDR3 protein, CDR3 DNA. The D gene is left open where the match is weak. Size tells how often a clone was seen (once, few, many) or the class of an expanded clone, and some rows leave it out.

TRBD1	TRBV28	NA	TRBJ2-5	CASSLLATGGAETQYF	TGTGCCAGCAGTTTATTGGCGACAGGGGGCGCAGAGACCCAGTACTTC
TRBD1	TRBV7-9	few	TRBJ1-4	CASSPGTGGTNEKLFF	TGTGCCAGCAGCCCCGGGACAGGGGGCACTAATGAAAAACTGTTTTTT
NA	TRBV2	NA	TRBJ2-5	CASSSLRLGKETQYF	TGTGCCAGCAGTTCTTTGCGTTTGGGGAAAGAGACCCAGTACTTC
NA	TRBV28	NA	TRBJ2-7	CASSLARSSAYF	TGTGCCAGCAGTTTAGCAAGGTCCAGCGCGTACTTC
TRBD1	TRBV29-1	many	TRBJ1-2	CSVDPPGQTDGYTF	TGCAGCGTTGACCCACCGGGACAGACCGATGGCTACACCTTC
NA	TRBV19	few	TRBJ2-3	CASRWSSTDTQYF	TGTGCCAGTAGGTGGTCTTCCACAGATACGCAGTATTTT
TRBD1	TRBV10-3	NA	TRBJ1-2	CAISGQGLYGYTF	TGTGCCATCAGCGGACAGGGCTTATATGGCTACACCTTC
NA	TRBV7-2	few	TRBJ2-1	CASSLRDSHEQFF	TGTGCCAGCAGCTTGCGCGACAGTCATGAGCAGTTCTTC
NA	TRBV24-1	many	TRBJ2-2	CATTTGKDTGELFF	TGTGCCACCACCACAGGGAAGGACACCGGGGAGCTGTTTTTT
TRBD1	TRBV28	many	TRBJ2-3	CANGDRGCVTDTQYF	TGTGCCAATGGGGACAGGGGGTGCGTGACAGATACGCAGTATTTT
TRBD1	TRBV5-1	many	TRBJ1-5	CASSRGTGGNQPQHF	TGCGCCAGCAGCAGAGGGACAGGGGGCAATCAGCCCCAGCATTTT
NA	TRBV11-2	NA	TRBJ2-7	CASRRSDEQYF	TGTGCCAGCAGGCGGTCGGACGAGCAGTACTTC
NA	TRBV29-1	NA	TRBJ2-1	CSVGVGVGYNEQFF	TGCAGCGTTGGGGTCGGGGTCGGCTACAATGAGCAGTTCTTC
NA	TRBV29-1	few	TRBJ2-1	CSVEQGSVYNEQFF	TGCAGCGTCGAACAGGGTTCCGTCTACAATGAGCAGTTCTTC
NA	TRBV29-1	many	TRBJ2-1	CSVEYRDWQFF	TGCAGCGTTGAATACAGGGATTGGCAGTTCTTC
NA	TRBV27	few	TRBJ2-3	CASRPGPTDTQYF	TGTGCCAGCAGACCGGGACCCACAGATACGCAGTATTTT
NA	TRBV29-1	NA	TRBJ2-1	CSVSTYNEQFF	TGCAGCGTTAGTACTTACAATGAGCAGTTCTTC
NA	TRBV5-8	many	TRBJ2-2	CASSFAQGVDTGELFF	TGTGCCAGCAGCTTCGCCCAGGGAGTTGACACCGGGGAGCTGTTTTTT
NA	TRBV2	few	TRBJ2-2	CASRKEGTGELFF	TGTGCCAGCCGCAAGGAGGGAACCGGGGAGCTGTTTTTT
NA	TRBV7-8	NA	TRBJ1-4	CASSLVRGGATNEKLFF	TGTGCCAGCAGCTTAGTTCGAGGGGGGGCAACTAATGAAAAACTGTTTTTT
TRBD2	TRBV7-3	NA	TRBJ2-3	CASSTFSGGASTQYF	TGTGCCAGCAGCACGTTTAGCGGGGGGGCCAGTACGCAGTATTTT
TRBD2	TRBV19	NA	TRBJ2-1	CASSTAGTAGGLNEQFF	TGTGCCAGTAGTACCGCAGGGACGGCGGGAGGACTAAATGAGCAGTTCTTC
TRBD2	TRBV4-3	many	TRBJ2-7	CASSQDYSGRLYEQYF	TGCGCCAGCAGCCAAGATTACAGCGGGAGGCTCTACGAGCAGTACTTC
NA	TRBV28	NA	TRBJ2-7	CASLTLGEQYF	TGTGCCAGCCTAACCCTGGGGGAGCAGTACTTC
TRBD2	TRBV20-1	few	TRBJ2-1	CSASSRTSGFLSYNEQFF	TGCAGTGCTAGCTCGAGGACTAGCGGGTTCCTCTCCTACAATGAGCAGTTCTTC